A selection of T cell receptor beta chains follows, all from one sample in a study of T cell responses to AZD1222 COVID-19 vaccine. Assay: immunoSEQ multiplex PCR; the TCRdb copy retains only in-frame clones and omits some. The data contain around 80,000 clones, 83% of them singletons. Sample: peripheral blood, taken 28 days after the second AZD1222 dose. The receptors originated from an adult who received the AZD1222 COVID-19 vaccine. CDR3s include the opening cysteine and the closing phenylalanine or tryptophan. D genes are given only for firm matches. Expanded clones get a size class; other rows say once, few or many, or leave the size out.

J gene | clone size | D gene | V gene | CDR3 DNA | CDR3 protein
TRBJ1-1 | NA | TRBD1 | TRBV19 | TGTGCCAGTAGTATGACAGGGGGTAGTGGGAACACTGAAGCTTTCTTT | CASSMTGGSGNTEAFF
TRBJ2-1 | NA | TRBD1 | TRBV29-1 | TGCAGCCCACGGACAGGGCGATACAATGAGCAGTTCTTC | CSPRTGRYNEQFF
TRBJ2-7 | few | NA | TRBV7-9 | TGTGCCAGCAGCGGGGGCCGGGGCTACGAGCAGTACTTC | CASSGGRGYEQYF
TRBJ1-6 | NA | NA | TRBV19 | TGTGCCAGTAGTATTGGGGGTAGACGTTCACCCCTCCACTTT | CASSIGGRRSPLHF
TRBJ2-2 | once | NA | TRBV29-1 | TGCAGCGTTGAGGACACCGGGGAGCTGTTTTTT | CSVEDTGELFF
TRBJ1-1 | NA | NA | TRBV5-5 | TGTGCCAGCAGTTGGACAGCAACTGAAGCTTTCTTT | CASSWTATEAFF
TRBJ2-1 | NA | NA | TRBV18 | TGTGCCAGCTCACCAAGGGTAAACTCCTACAATGAGCAGTTCTTC | CASSPRVNSYNEQFF
TRBJ1-6 | many | NA | TRBV9 | TGTGCCAGCAGCGCCCAACAGGGACGTTCACCCCTCCACTTT | CASSAQQGRSPLHF
TRBJ2-6 | NA | NA | TRBV5-1 | TGCGCCAGCGGCGCGACCGGGGCCAACGTCCTGACTTTC | CASGATGANVLTF
TRBJ1-6 | few | TRBD1 | TRBV2 | TGTGCCAGCAGTGTGGCGGGACAGCTCAATTCACCCCTCCACTTT | CASSVAGQLNSPLHF
TRBJ2-1 | NA | NA | TRBV7-9 | TGTGCCAGCCTGGGAATCTCCGACAATGAGCAGTTCTTC | CASLGISDNEQFF
TRBJ1-6 | NA | TRBD1 | TRBV3-1/TRBV3-2 | TGTGCCAGCAGCCAAGGAGGCGACAGGGGTGCTTCACCCCTCCACTTT | CASSQGGDRGASPLHF
TRBJ2-7 | NA | TRBD1 | TRBV5-4 | TGTGCCAGCAGCGCCTCGGACAGGGGAAACTACGAGCAGTACTTC | CASSASDRGNYEQYF
TRBJ1-2 | few | TRBD1 | TRBV4-1 | TGCGCCAGCAGCCCCTGGACAGGGCTGAACTATGGCTACACCTTC | CASSPWTGLNYGYTF
TRBJ2-7 | NA | NA | TRBV28 | TGTGCCAGCAGTCCTCCCAGGGCTTGGTCCTACGAGCAGTACTTC | CASSPPRAWSYEQYF
TRBJ2-5 | NA | TRBD2 | TRBV7-2 | TGTGCCAGCAGCTTAACCCCACTAGCGGGGAAAGAGACCCAGTACTTC | CASSLTPLAGKETQYF
TRBJ1-5 | once | NA | TRBV7-9 | TGTGCCAGCAGCCAAACACAGGGCTTCCGTACTTATAGCAATCAGCCCCAGCATTTT | CASSQTQGFRTYSNQPQHF
TRBJ2-3 | NA | NA | TRBV30 | TGTGCCTGGAGGAGTGGGTTACTCTATTCGGATACGCAGTATTTT | CAWRSGLLYSDTQYF
TRBJ1-1 | few | NA | TRBV2 | TGTGCCAGCAGTGTTTCCAGGACGGACACTGAAGCTTTCTTT | CASSVSRTDTEAFF
TRBJ1-2 | NA | NA | TRBV24-1 | TGTGCCACCAGTGATTTCAGTGGAAATGGCTACACCTTC | CATSDFSGNGYTF
TRBJ2-5 | NA | NA | TRBV18 | TGTGCCAGCTCTACCGAGACAGAGACCCAGTACTTC | CASSTETETQYF
TRBJ2-5 | NA | TRBD1 | TRBV19 | TGTGCCAGTAGGGGGACAGGGGCCTTCCCTCAAGAGACCCAGTACTTC | CASRGTGAFPQETQYF
TRBJ2-5 | NA | NA | TRBV7-8 | TGTGCCAGCAGCCCCGGGACTCTCCAAGAGACCCAGTACTTC | CASSPGTLQETQYF
TRBJ2-5 | once | NA | TRBV7-9 | TGTGCCAGCAGCCAACAGGGTGAGGGGGAGACCCAGTACTTC | CASSQQGEGETQYF
TRBJ1-6 | NA | TRBD1 | TRBV7-9 | TGTGCCAGCAGCTATGGACAGGGGGTTGAACTCTACAATTCACCCCTCCACTTT | CASSYGQGVELYNSPLHF
TRBJ2-1 | NA | NA | TRBV11-3 | TGTGCCAGCAGCCCAACAGGGCTCGGGAGCTCCTACAATGAGCAGTTCTTC | CASSPTGLGSSYNEQFF
TRBJ2-7 | NA | NA | TRBV30 | TGTGCCTGGAACCAAGGGCGGGCTGGGCACGAGCAGTACTTC | CAWNQGRAGHEQYF
TRBJ1-2 | NA | TRBD1 | TRBV2 | TGTGCCAGCCGACGCCGGCAGGGGGACTATGGCTACACCTTC | CASRRRQGDYGYTF
TRBJ1-5 | NA | NA | TRBV27 | TGTGCCAGCAGCCGAACCGGTGGAAGGGCTTATAGCAATCAGCCCCAGCATTTT | CASSRTGGRAYSNQPQHF
TRBJ2-5 | NA | NA | TRBV4-3 | TGCGCCAGCAGCCAAGATGCCCAAGAGACCCAGTACTTC | CASSQDAQETQYF
TRBJ1-5 | NA | NA | TRBV12-3/TRBV12-4 | TGTGCCAGCAAGGCGGTTAATCAGCCCCAGCATTTT | CASKAVNQPQHF
TRBJ1-2 | NA | TRBD1 | TRBV6-6 | TGTGCCAGCAGTCCCACTTGGACAGGGACAAACTATGGCTACACCTTC | CASSPTWTGTNYGYTF
TRBJ1-6 | once | TRBD1 | TRBV28 | TGTGCCAGCAATCCTTGGACAGGGAGGGTTATTTATTATAATTCACCCCTCCACTTT | CASNPWTGRVIYYNSPLHF
TRBJ2-7 | once | TRBD2 | TRBV4-1 | TGCGCCAGCAGCCAAGATCCAAAATTCGGGGGGTTTAGGGGCGAGCAGTACTTC | CASSQDPKFGGFRGEQYF
TRBJ2-6 | NA | NA | TRBV10-3 | TGTGCCATCAGCCAGCGGGGACAGGTCAACTCTGGGGCCAACGTCCTGACTTTC | CAISQRGQVNSGANVLTF
TRBJ2-7 | NA | TRBD2 | TRBV19 | TGTGCCACCGTCTCACTAGCGGGAGGGCGCTACGAGCAGTACTTC | CATVSLAGGRYEQYF
TRBJ2-3 | once | NA | TRBV6-6 | TGTGCCAGCAGTCACCGACAGGTTCAAGATACGCAGTATTTT | CASSHRQVQDTQYF
TRBJ2-7 | NA | TRBD1 | TRBV27 | TGTGCCAGCAGTTTATACGGGACAGGGGGCTTTTACGAGCAGTACTTC | CASSLYGTGGFYEQYF
TRBJ2-1 | NA | TRBD1 | TRBV7-3 | TGTGCCAGCAGCGCACAGGGGGCTTTGTCCTACAATGAGCAGTTCTTC | CASSAQGALSYNEQFF
TRBJ2-7 | NA | NA | TRBV9 | TGTGCCAGCAGCACACAGGGATCTATTGGCGCGGAGCAGTACTTC | CASSTQGSIGAEQYF
TRBJ2-7 | NA | NA | TRBV28 | TGTGCCAGCAGAACTATTACGAGCTCCTACGAGCAGTACTTC | CASRTITSSYEQYF